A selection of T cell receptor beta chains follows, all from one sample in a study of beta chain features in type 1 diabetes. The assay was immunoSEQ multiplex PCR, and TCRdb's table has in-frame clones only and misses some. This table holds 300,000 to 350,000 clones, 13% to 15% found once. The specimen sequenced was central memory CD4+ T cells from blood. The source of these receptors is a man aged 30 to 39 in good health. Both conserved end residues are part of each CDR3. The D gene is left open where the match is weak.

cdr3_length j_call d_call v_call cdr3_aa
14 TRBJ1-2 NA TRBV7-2 CASSTRRGDYGYTF
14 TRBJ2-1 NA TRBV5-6 CASRLLGGNNEQFF
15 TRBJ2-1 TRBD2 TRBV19 CASTVLAGVGNEQFF
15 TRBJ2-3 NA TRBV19 CASYGGPDNTDTQYF
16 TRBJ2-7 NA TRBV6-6 CASSPSGFPSSYEQYF
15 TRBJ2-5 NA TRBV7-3 CASSLTLSRQETQYF
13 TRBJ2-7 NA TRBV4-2 CASSQVFGLEQYF
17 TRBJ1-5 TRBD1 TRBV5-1 CASSLAYNRQGNQPQHF
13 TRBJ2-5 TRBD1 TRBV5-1 CASRLGTEETQYF
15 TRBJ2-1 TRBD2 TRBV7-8 CASSLVAGNYNEQFF
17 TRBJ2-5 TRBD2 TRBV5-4 CASSTGLAGGPEETQYF
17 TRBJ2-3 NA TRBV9 CASSVASTPPPGDTQYF
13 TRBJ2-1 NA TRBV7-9 CASSPTGYNEQFF
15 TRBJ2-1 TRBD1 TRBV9 CASSVAGTGGNEQFF
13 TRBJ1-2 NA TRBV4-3 CASSQANDYGYTF